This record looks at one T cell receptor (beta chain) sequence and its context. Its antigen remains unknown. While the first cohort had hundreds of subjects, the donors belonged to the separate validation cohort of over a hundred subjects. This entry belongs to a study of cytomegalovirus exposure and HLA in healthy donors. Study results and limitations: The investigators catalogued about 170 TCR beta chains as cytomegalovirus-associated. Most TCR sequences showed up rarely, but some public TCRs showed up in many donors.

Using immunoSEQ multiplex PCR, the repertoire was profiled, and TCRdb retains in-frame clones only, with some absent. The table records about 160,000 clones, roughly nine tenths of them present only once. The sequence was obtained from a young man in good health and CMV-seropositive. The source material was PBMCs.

This CDR3 is CASSLGTSQETQYF. Written as DNA, the CDR3 is TGTGCCAGCAGCTTGGGGACTTCCCAAGAGACCCAGTACTTC. This chain uses TRBV5-4 with TRBJ2-5; perhaps TRBD2 as D (5 bases). The CDR3 is made up of 14 amino acids. Per the germline V gene, CDR1 is SGHNT and CDR2 is YYREEE (reference sequence). Trimming shortened V by 0 bases and J by 1 base, and 7 bases separated the two germline ends.